These T cell receptor beta chains were read from a single sample in a study of blood T cell repertoires in COVID-19. Generated by immunoSEQ multiplex PCR, the TCRdb table keeps only in-frame clones and is missing some. The sample has about 14,000 clones, less than 90% seen once. Input material: peripheral blood. These receptors all come from a man aged 50 or older with active COVID-19. Each CDR3 is given with its conserved first and last residue. Fields, in order: clone size, J gene, D gene, V gene, CDR3 protein. The D gene is left open where the match is weak. Size values are once, few and many counts, or a class for expanded clones, and some rows have none.

abundance: medium-sized
j_gene: TRBJ2-7
d_gene: TRBD1
v_gene: TRBV4-1
CDR3aa: CASSQYDRALYEQYF

abundance: .
j_gene: TRBJ1-4
d_gene: TRBD1
v_gene: TRBV3-1/TRBV3-2
CDR3aa: CASSPWDSSNEKLFF

abundance: .
j_gene: TRBJ2-7
d_gene: TRBD2
v_gene: TRBV10-1
CDR3aa: CASSESWALAGGSYEQYF

abundance: .
j_gene: TRBJ2-7
d_gene: TRBD2
v_gene: TRBV11-2
CDR3aa: CASSLGSGSLYEQYF

abundance: .
j_gene: TRBJ1-1
d_gene: .
v_gene: TRBV12-3/TRBV12-4
CDR3aa: CASSLRRGAEAFF

abundance: .
j_gene: TRBJ2-7
d_gene: .
v_gene: TRBV10-2
CDR3aa: CASSELGPSAYEQYF

abundance: .
j_gene: TRBJ2-1
d_gene: .
v_gene: TRBV7-6
CDR3aa: CASSPRVASTYNEQFF

abundance: .
j_gene: TRBJ2-3
d_gene: .
v_gene: TRBV7-3
CDR3aa: CASSLNRLDTQYF

abundance: .
j_gene: TRBJ2-1
d_gene: .
v_gene: TRBV27
CDR3aa: CASSLERGFYNEQFF

abundance: .
j_gene: TRBJ2-3
d_gene: .
v_gene: TRBV7-9
CDR3aa: CASSLNPGERDTQYF

abundance: .
j_gene: TRBJ1-5
d_gene: TRBD1
v_gene: TRBV27
CDR3aa: CASSAAGQGSQPQHF

abundance: .
j_gene: TRBJ1-2
d_gene: .
v_gene: TRBV5-1
CDR3aa: CASSLRGGGAYGYTF

abundance: .
j_gene: TRBJ1-1
d_gene: TRBD1
v_gene: TRBV7-8
CDR3aa: CASSLARTGGGAFF

abundance: .
j_gene: TRBJ2-5
d_gene: .
v_gene: TRBV7-9
CDR3aa: CASRTQGSQETQYF

abundance: .
j_gene: TRBJ2-1
d_gene: .
v_gene: TRBV29-1
CDR3aa: CSVSSEYNEQFF

abundance: .
j_gene: TRBJ1-2
d_gene: .
v_gene: TRBV15
CDR3aa: CATSPKTDSYGYTF

abundance: .
j_gene: TRBJ2-1
d_gene: .
v_gene: TRBV7-2
CDR3aa: CASSLDQRYTMFEQFF

abundance: .
j_gene: TRBJ2-5
d_gene: .
v_gene: TRBV7-9
CDR3aa: CASGQDPGVETQYF

abundance: .
j_gene: TRBJ1-3
d_gene: TRBD1
v_gene: TRBV19
CDR3aa: CASSTSMTGDSSGNTIYF

abundance: once
j_gene: TRBJ2-1
d_gene: TRBD2
v_gene: TRBV7-9
CDR3aa: CASSLWDYDNEQFF

abundance: .
j_gene: TRBJ2-3
d_gene: TRBD2
v_gene: TRBV27
CDR3aa: CASSFLNPGTIPTDTQYF

abundance: .
j_gene: TRBJ1-2
d_gene: .
v_gene: TRBV15
CDR3aa: CATSSPGGAPNYGYTF

abundance: few
j_gene: TRBJ2-7
d_gene: TRBD1
v_gene: TRBV4-1
CDR3aa: CASSQAPGQGIEQYF

abundance: .
j_gene: TRBJ2-7
d_gene: .
v_gene: TRBV21-1
CDR3aa: CASSKGGQEQYF

abundance: .
j_gene: TRBJ2-3
d_gene: TRBD2
v_gene: TRBV28
CDR3aa: CASRLAGSGDTQYF

abundance: .
j_gene: TRBJ2-1
d_gene: TRBD1
v_gene: TRBV5-6
CDR3aa: CASSLGTGGGNEQFF

abundance: .
j_gene: TRBJ2-2
d_gene: .
v_gene: TRBV14
CDR3aa: CASSLELLAGELFF